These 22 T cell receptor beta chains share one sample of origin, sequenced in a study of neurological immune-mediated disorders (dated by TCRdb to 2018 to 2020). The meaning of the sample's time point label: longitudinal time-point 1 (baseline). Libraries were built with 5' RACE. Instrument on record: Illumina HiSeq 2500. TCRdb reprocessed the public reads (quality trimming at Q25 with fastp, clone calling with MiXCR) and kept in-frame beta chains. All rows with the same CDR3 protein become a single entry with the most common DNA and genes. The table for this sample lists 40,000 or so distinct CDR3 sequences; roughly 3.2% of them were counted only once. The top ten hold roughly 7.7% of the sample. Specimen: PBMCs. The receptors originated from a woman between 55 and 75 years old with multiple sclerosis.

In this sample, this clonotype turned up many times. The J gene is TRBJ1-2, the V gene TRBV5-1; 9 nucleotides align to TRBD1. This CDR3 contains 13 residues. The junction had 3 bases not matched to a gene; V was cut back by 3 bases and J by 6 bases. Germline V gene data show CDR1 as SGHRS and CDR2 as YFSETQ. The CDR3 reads CASSSGQGDGYTF. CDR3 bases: TGCGCCAGCAGCTCGGGACAGGGAGATGGCTACACCTTC.

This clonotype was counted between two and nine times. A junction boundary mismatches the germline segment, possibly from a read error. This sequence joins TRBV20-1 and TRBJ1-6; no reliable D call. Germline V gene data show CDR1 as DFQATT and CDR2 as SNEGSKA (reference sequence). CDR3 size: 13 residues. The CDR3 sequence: CSAKPEVHSTLNF. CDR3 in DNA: TGCAGTGCCAAGCCCGAAGTGCATTCAACCCTCAACTTT.

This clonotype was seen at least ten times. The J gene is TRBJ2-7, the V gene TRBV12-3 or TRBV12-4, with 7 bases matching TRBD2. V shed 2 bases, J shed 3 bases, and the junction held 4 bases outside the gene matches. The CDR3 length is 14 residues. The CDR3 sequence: CASSLHGGNYEQYF. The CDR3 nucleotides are TGTGCCAGCAGTTTACACGGGGGGAACTACGAGCAGTACTTC.

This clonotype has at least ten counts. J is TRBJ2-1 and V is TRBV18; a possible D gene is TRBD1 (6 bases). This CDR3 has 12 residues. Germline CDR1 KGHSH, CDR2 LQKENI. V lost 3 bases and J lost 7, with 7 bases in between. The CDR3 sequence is CASSPQGNEQFF. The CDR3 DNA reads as TGTGCCAGCTCACCGCAGGGGAATGAGCAGTTCTTC.

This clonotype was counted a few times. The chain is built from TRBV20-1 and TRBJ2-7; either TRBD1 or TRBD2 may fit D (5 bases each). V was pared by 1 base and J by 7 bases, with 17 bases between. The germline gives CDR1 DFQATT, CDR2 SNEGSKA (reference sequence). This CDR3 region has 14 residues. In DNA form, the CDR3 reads TGCAGTGCTAGAGTACCCGGGACCGGTACAGAGCAGTACTTC. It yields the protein CSARVPGTGTEQYF.

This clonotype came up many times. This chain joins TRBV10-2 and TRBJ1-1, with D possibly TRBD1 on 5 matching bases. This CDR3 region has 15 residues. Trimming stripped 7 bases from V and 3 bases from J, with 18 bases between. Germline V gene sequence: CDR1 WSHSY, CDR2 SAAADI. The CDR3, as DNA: TGCGCCAGCAAAGGGAGGGGAATTTTGTACACTGAAGCTTTCTTT. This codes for CASKGRGILYTEAFF.

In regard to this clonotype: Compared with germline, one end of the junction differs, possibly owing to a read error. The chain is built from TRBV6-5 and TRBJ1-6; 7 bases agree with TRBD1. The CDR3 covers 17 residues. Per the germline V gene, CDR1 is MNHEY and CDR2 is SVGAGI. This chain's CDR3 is CASSYLGGGSGDSPLHF. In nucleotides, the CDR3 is TGTGCCAGCAGCTACTTAGGAGGGGGCAGTGGGGATTCACCCCTCCACTTT.

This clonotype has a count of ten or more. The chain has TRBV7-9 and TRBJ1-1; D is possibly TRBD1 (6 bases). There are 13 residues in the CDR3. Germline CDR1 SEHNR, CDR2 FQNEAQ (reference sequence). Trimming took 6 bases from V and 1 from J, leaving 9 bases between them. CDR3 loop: CASSRTANTEAFF. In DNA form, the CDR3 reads TGTGCCAGCAGTCGGACAGCGAACACTGAAGCTTTCTTT.

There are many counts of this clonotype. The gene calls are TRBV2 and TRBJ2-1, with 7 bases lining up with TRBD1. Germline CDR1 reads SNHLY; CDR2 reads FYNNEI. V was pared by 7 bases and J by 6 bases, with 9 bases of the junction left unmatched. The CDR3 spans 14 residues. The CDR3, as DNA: TGTGCCAGCACCCTCAGACAGGGTCCCAATGAGCAGTTCTTC. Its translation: CASTLRQGPNEQFF.

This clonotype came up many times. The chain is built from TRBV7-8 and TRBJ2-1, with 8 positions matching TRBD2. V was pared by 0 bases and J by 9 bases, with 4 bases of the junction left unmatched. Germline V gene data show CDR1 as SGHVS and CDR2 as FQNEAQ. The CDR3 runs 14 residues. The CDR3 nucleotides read TGTGCCAGCAGCTTAGCCGGGGGGGCTGGTGAGCAGTTCTTC. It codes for CASSLAGGAGEQFF.

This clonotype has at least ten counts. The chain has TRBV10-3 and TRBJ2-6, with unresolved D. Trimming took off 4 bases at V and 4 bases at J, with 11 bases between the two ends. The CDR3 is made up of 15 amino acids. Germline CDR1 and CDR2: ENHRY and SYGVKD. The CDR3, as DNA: TGTGCCATCAGTGCGGGCAGACTGGGGGCCAACGTCCTGACTTTC. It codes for CAISAGRLGANVLTF.

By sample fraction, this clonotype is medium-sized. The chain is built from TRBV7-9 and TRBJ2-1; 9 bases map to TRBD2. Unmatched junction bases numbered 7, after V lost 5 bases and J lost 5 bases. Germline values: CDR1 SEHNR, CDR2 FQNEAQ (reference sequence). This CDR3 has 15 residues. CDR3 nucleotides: TGTGCCAGCAGCGGTAGCGGGGGAAGTAACAATGAGCAGTTCTTC. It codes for CASSGSGGSNNEQFF.

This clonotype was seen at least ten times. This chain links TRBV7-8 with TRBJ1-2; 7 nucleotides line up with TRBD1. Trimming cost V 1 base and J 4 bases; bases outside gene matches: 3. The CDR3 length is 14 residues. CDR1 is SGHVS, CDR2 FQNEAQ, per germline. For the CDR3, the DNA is TGTGCCAGCAGCTTAGGACAGGGCGCCTATGGCTACACCTTC. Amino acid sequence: CASSLGQGAYGYTF.

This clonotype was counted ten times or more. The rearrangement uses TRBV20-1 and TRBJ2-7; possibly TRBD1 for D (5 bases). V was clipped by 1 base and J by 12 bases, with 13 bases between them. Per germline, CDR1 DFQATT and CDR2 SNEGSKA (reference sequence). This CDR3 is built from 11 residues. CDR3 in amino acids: CSARVQGTWYF. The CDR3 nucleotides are TGCAGTGCTAGAGTCCAGGGCACATGGTACTTC.

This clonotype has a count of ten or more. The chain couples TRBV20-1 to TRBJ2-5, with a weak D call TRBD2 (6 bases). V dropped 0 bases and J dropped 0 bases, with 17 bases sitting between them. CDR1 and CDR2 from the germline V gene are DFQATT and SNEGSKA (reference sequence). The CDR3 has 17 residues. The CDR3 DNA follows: TGCAGTGCTAGAGACCCAGGGACTTCCCCGTACCAAGAGACCCAGTACTTC. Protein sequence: CSARDPGTSPYQETQYF.

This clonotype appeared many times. The CDR3 loop reads CASSLILTGGTYEQYF. Here the CDR3 DNA reads TGTGCCAGCAGCCTGATCTTGACAGGGGGTACCTACGAGCAGTACTTC. V gene TRBV7-9 combines with J gene TRBJ2-7, with 9 bases aligning to TRBD1. The germline V gene encodes CDR1 SEHNR and CDR2 FQNEAQ (reference sequence). V lost 5 bases to trimming and J lost 2 bases; unmatched junction nucleotides: 10. The CDR3 covers 16 residues.

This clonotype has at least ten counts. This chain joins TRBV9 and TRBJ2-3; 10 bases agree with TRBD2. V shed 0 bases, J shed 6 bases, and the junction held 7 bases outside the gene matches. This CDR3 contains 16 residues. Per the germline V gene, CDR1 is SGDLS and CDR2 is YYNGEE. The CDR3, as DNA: TGTGCCAGCAGCGTAGCAGCGGGGGGGCTCATGGATACGCAGTATTTT. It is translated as CASSVAAGGLMDTQYF.

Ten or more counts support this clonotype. This CDR3 is CSARPGQGAFGYTF. As DNA, the CDR3 is TGCAGTGCGCGCCCAGGACAGGGGGCTTTCGGCTACACCTTC. The chain joins TRBV20-1 to TRBJ1-2; the match to TRBD1 covers 11 bases. Germline V CDR1 and CDR2: DFQATT, SNEGSKA (reference sequence). There are 14 residues in the CDR3. The ends lost 6 bases at V and 8 bases at J; junction bases unmatched: 11.

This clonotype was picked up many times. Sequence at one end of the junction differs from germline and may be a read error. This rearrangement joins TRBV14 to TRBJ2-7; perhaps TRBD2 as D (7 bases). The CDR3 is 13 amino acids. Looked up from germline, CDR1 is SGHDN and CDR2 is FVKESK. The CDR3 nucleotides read TGTGCCAGCAGCCTCGGGGGGACAACCCTCAGCTCATTC. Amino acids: CASSLGGTTLSSF.

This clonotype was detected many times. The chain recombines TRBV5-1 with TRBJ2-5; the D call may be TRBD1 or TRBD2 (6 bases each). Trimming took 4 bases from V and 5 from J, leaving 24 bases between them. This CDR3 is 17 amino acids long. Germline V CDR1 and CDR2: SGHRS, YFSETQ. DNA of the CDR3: TGCGCCAGCAGCGGAAAGAGGGGGGACTTCCTGACGGAGACCCAGTACTTC. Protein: CASSGKRGDFLTETQYF.

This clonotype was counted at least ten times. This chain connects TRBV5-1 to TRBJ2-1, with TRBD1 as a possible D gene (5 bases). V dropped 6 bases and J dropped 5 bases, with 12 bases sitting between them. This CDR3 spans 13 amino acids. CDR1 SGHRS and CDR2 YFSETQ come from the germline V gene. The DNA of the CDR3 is TGCGCCAGCAACAGGATTACCGACAATGAGCAGTTCTTC. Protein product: CASNRITDNEQFF.

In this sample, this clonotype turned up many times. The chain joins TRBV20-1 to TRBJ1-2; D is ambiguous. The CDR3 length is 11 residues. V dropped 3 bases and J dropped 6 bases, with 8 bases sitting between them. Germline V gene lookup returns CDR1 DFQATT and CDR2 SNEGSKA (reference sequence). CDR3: CSARWHNGYTF. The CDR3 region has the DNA TGCAGTGCTAGGTGGCACAATGGCTACACCTTC.